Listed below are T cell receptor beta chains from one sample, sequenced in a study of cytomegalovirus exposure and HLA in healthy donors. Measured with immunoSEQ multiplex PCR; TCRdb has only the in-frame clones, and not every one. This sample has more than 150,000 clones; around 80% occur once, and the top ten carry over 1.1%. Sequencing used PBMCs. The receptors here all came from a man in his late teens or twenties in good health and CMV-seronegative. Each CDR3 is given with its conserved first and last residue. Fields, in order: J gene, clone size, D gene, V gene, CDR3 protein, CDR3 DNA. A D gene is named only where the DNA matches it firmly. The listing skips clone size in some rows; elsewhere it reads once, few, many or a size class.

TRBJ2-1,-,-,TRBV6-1,CASSVFGASNNEQFF,TGTGCCAGCAGTGTTTTCGGAGCTTCAAACAATGAGCAGTTCTTC
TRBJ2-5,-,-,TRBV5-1,CASSLVTGPGAQYF,TGCGCCAGCAGCCTGGTGACAGGACCAGGGGCCCAGTACTTC
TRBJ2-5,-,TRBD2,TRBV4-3,CASSQDLGLAGSQETQYF,TGCGCCAGCAGCCAAGATCTAGGGCTAGCGGGCTCTCAAGAGACCCAGTACTTC
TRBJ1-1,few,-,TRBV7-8,CASSLEFLGAEAFF,TGTGCCAGCAGCTTAGAGTTTTTGGGAGCTGAAGCTTTCTTT
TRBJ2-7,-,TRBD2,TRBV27,CASSITPPLTSGSRGSEQYF,TGTGCCAGCAGTATCACCCCTCCCCTTACTAGCGGGAGTCGGGGGTCCGAGCAGTACTTC
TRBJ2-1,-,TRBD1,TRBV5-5,CASSRGQASSYNEQFF,TGTGCCAGCAGCAGGGGACAGGCGAGCTCCTACAATGAGCAGTTCTTC
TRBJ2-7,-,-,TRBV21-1,CASSKRRGKLATQYF,TGTGCCAGCAGCAAACGAAGGGGAAAACTAGCGACTCAGTACTTC
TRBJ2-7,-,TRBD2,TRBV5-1,CASSLTSGYVGEQYF,TGCGCCAGCAGCTTGACTAGCGGGTATGTGGGCGAGCAGTACTTC
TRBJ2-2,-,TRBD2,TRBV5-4,CASSWRAGGSDTGELFF,TGTGCCAGCAGCTGGAGGGCGGGAGGGTCCGACACCGGGGAGCTGTTTTTT
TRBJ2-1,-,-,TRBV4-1,CASSQVFGTYNEQFF,TGCGCCAGCAGCCAAGTATTCGGTACCTACAATGAGCAGTTCTTC
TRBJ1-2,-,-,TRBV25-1,CASSLSGTNYGYTF,TGTGCCAGCAGTCTCTCCGGGACTAACTATGGCTACACCTTC
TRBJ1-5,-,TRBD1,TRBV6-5,CASSSDRGANQPQHF,TGTGCCAGCAGCTCTGACAGGGGGGCCAATCAGCCCCAGCATTTT
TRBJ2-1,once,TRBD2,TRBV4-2,CASSQRGLAGWNEQFF,TGTGCCAGCAGCCAACGGGGACTAGCGGGGTGGAATGAGCAGTTCTTC
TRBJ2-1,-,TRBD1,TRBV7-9,CASSPTTGQGEQFF,TGTGCCAGCAGCCCTACGACAGGGCAAGGTGAGCAGTTCTTC
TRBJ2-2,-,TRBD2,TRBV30,CAWGKTSGRVPNTGELFF,TGTGCCTGGGGGAAGACTAGCGGGAGGGTTCCGAACACCGGGGAGCTGTTTTTT
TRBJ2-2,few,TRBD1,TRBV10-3,CATGERQGGTGELFF,TGTGCCACCGGAGAAAGACAGGGGGGCACCGGGGAGCTGTTTTTT
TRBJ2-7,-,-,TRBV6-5,CASSPLSYEQYF,TGTGCCAGCAGTCCCTTATCCTACGAGCAGTACTTC
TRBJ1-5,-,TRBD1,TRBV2,CASSVLRQGNQPQHF,TGTGCCAGCAGTGTCTTAAGACAGGGGAATCAGCCCCAGCATTTT
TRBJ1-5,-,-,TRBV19,CASSIRGAASNQPQHF,TGTGCCAGTAGTATACGTGGGGCCGCTAGCAATCAGCCCCAGCATTTT
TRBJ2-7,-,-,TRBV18,CASSTGQPYEQYF,TGTGCCAGCTCAACCGGACAGCCCTACGAGCAGTACTTC
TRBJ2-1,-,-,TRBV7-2,CASSLVRGNEQFF,TGTGCCAGCAGCTTAGTCAGGGGCAATGAGCAGTTCTTC
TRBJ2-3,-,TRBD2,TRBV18,CASSPTRTSSPTDTQYF,TGTGCCAGCTCACCGACACGGACTAGCTCTCCCACAGATACGCAGTATTTT
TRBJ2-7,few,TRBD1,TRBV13,CATRTGGSYEQYF,TGTGCCACCCGGACAGGGGGGTCCTACGAGCAGTACTTC
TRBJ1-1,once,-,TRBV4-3,CASSRLTATGPGTEAFF,TGCGCCAGCAGCCGACTAACCGCGACAGGTCCGGGGACTGAAGCTTTCTTT
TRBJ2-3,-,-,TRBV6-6,CASVNRFEHTGTQYF,TGTGCCAGCGTAAACAGGTTCGAACACACAGGTACGCAGTATTTT
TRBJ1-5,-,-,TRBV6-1,CASSGRQISSNQPQHF,TGTGCCAGCAGTGGTCGACAGATTTCTAGCAATCAGCCCCAGCATTTT
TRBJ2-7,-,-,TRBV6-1,CASSEAQGGPYEQYF,TGTGCCAGCAGTGAAGCGCAGGGGGGACCTTACGAGCAGTACTTC
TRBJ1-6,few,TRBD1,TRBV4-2,CASNLDRESYNSPLHF,TGTGCCAGCAACCTAGACAGGGAATCCTATAATTCACCCCTCCACTTT
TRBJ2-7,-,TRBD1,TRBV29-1,CSVRQGSYEQYF,TGCAGCGTCCGACAGGGGAGCTACGAGCAGTACTTC
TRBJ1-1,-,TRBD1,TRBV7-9,CASSFRDRGQKEEAFF,TGTGCCAGCAGCTTCCGGGACAGGGGCCAGAAGGAGGAAGCTTTCTTT
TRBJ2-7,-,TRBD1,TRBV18,CASSPGQGPYEQYF,TGTGCCAGCTCACCCGGACAGGGCCCGTACGAGCAGTACTTC
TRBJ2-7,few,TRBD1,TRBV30,CAWDRDRVAYEQYF,TGTGCCTGGGACCGGGACAGGGTCGCCTACGAGCAGTACTTC
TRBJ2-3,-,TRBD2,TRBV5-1,CASSFGSGRGDTQYF,TGCGCCAGCAGCTTTGGTAGCGGGAGGGGTGATACGCAGTATTTT
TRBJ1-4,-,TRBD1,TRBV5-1,CASSLGTGGEKLFF,TGCGCCAGCAGCTTGGGGACAGGGGGGGAAAAACTGTTTTTT
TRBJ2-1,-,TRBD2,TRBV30,CAWSAPVAGGRNEQFF,TGTGCCTGGAGTGCCCCGGTAGCGGGGGGCCGCAATGAGCAGTTCTTC
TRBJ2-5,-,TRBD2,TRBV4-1,CASSQVPGLQETQYF,TGCGCCAGCAGCCAAGTTCCGGGACTACAAGAGACCCAGTACTTC
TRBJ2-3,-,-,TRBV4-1,CASSQQVMGLSTDTQYF,TGCGCCAGCAGCCAACAGGTTATGGGCCTTAGCACAGATACGCAGTATTTT
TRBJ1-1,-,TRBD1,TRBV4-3,CASSQDRGFLGARGRTTEAFF,TGCGCCAGCAGCCAAGATAGGGGATTTTTGGGGGCCAGGGGGAGGACCACTGAAGCTTTCTTT
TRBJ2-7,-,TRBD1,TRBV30,CAWSPRTGPYEQYF,TGTGCCTGGAGTCCCCGGACAGGGCCCTACGAGCAGTACTTC
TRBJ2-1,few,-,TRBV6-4,CASSDWDGRSVNEQFF,TGTGCCAGCAGTGACTGGGACGGGAGAAGTGTTAATGAGCAGTTCTTC
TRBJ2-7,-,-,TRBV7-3,CASSLRARHLSSYEQYF,TGTGCCAGCAGCTTAAGGGCCAGACATTTAAGCTCCTACGAGCAGTACTTC
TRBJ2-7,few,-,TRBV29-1,CSVRPGDYEQYF,TGCAGCGTTCGACCCGGGGACTACGAGCAGTACTTC
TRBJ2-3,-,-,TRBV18,CASSPALTGISSTDTQYF,TGTGCCAGCTCACCTGCCCTTACAGGGATATCTAGCACAGATACGCAGTATTTT
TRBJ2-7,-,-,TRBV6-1,CASSELAGGPNEQYF,TGTGCCAGCAGTGAGTTAGCCGGAGGACCCAACGAGCAGTACTTC
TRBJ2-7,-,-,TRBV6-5,CASSYSSGSYEQYF,TGTGCCAGCAGTTACTCGAGCGGCTCCTACGAGCAGTACTTC
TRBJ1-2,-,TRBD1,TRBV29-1,CSDTLGTVGGYTF,TGCAGCGACACCCTCGGGACAGTGGGAGGCTACACCTTC
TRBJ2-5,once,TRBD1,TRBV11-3,CASGLFGQGETQYF,TGTGCCAGCGGCCTCTTTGGACAGGGAGAGACCCAGTACTTC
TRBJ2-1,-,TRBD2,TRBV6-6,CASSQTSGVTNEQFF,TGTGCCAGCAGTCAGACTAGCGGGGTAACCAATGAGCAGTTCTTC
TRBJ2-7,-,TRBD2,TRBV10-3,CAISASGGFSYEQYF,TGTGCCATCAGTGCTAGCGGGGGGTTCTCCTACGAGCAGTACTTC
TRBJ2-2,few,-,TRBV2,CASSESPRHSGELFF,TGTGCCAGCAGTGAAAGTCCCCGACACTCCGGGGAGCTGTTTTTT